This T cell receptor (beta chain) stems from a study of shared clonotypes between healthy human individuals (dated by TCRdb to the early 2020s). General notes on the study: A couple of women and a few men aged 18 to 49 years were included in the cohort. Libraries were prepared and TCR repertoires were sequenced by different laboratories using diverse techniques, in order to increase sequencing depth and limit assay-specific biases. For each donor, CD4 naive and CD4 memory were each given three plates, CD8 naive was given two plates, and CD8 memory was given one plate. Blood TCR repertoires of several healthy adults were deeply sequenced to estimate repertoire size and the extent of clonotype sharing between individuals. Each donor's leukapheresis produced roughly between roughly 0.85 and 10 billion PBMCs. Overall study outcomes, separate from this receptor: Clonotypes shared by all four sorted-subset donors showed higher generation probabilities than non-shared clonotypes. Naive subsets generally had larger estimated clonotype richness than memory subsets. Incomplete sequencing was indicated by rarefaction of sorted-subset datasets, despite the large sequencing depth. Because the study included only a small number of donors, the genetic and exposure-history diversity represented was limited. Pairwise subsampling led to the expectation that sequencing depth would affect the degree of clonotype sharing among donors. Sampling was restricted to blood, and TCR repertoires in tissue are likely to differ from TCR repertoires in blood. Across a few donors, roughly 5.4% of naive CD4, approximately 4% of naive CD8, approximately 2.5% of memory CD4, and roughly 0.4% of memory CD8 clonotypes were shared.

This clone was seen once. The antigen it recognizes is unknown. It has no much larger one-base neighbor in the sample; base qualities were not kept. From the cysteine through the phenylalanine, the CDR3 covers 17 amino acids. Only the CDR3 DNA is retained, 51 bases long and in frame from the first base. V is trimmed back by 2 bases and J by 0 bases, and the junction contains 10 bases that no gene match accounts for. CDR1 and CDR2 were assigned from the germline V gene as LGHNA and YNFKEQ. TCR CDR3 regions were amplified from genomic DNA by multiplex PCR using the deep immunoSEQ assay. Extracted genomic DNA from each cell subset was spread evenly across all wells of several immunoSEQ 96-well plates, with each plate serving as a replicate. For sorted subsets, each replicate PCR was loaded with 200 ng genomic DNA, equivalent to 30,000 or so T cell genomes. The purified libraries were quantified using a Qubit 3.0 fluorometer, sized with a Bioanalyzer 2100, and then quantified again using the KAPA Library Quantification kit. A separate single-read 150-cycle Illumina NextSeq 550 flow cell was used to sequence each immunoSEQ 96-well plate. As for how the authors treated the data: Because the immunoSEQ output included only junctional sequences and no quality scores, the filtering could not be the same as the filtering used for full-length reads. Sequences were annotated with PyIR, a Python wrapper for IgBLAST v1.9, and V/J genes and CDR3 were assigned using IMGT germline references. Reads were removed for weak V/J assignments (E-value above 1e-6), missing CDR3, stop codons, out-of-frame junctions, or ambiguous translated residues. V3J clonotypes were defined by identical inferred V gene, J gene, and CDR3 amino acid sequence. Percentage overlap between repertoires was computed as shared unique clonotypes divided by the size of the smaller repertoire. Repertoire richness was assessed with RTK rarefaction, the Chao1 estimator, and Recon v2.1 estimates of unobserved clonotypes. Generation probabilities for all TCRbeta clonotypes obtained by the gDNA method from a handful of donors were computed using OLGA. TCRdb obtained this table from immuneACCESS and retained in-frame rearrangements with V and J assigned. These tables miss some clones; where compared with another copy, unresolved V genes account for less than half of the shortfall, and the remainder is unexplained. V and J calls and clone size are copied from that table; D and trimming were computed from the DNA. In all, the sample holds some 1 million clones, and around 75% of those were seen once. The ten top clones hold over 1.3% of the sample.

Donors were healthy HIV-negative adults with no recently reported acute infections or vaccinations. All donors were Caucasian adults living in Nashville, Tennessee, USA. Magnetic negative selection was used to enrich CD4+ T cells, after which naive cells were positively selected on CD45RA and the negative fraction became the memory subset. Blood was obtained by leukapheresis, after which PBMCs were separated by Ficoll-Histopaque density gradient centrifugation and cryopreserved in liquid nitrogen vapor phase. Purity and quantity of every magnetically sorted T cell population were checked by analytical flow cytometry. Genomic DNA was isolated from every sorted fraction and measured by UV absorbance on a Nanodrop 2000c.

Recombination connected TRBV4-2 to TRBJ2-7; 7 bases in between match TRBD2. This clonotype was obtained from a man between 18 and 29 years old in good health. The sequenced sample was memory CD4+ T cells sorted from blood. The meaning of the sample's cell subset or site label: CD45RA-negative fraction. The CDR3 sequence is CASSQQFEAGVSYEQYF. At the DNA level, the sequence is TGTGCCAGCAGCCAACAGTTTGAGGCGGGAGTCTCCTACGAGCAGTACTTC.